What follows are 3 T cell receptor beta chains derived from one specimen sequenced in a study of regulatory T cells in long-lasting Graves disease. Sequencing libraries for TCR beta were prepared with iRepertoire HTBI primers and Arm-PCR of CDR3 regions. TCRdb reprocessed the multiplex PCR reads with MiXCR, giving one entry per CDR3 protein. The table lists hundreds of thousands of distinct CDR3 sequences, approximately 16% of them singletons. Specified time point: newly diagnosed GD, antithyroid drugs for less than 3 months. PBMC RNA served as the TCR library source. These same data were also listed under a study on T cells in Graves' hyperthyroidism and ophthalmopathy.

The sequencing used peripheral blood mononuclear cells (PBMCs), collected at new diagnosis, from a patient treated with antithyroid drugs. The receptor set was obtained from a man aged 35-49 years with Graves disease.

Concerning this clonotype itself: A read error may be the cause here, since a much bigger clone is one base away. CDR3 region: CASSSHGSGANVLTF. In nucleotides, the CDR3 is TGTGCCAGCAGTTCGCACGGATCTGGGGCCAACGTCCTGACTTTC. This chain joins TRBV12-3 or TRBV12-4 and TRBJ2-6; D is ambiguous. The CDR3 covers 15 residues. V lost 4 bases and J 1 base, leaving 8 bases between the germline ends.

This clonotype turned up a few times. The genes are TRBV30 and TRBJ1-5; a possible D gene is TRBD1 (5 bases). The CDR3 has 12 amino acids. V was pared by 1 base and J by 7 bases, with 8 bases between. Germline CDR1 GTSNPN, CDR2 SVGIG (reference sequence). CDR3 residues: CAWSGGGQPQHF. Here the CDR3 DNA reads TGTGCCTGGAGTGGGGGCGGGCAGCCCCAGCATTTT.

The chain links TRBV6-1 to TRBJ1-5; 7 bases agree with TRBD1. This CDR3 is 15 amino acids long. Per the germline V gene, CDR1 is MNHNS and CDR2 is SASEGT. The J segment lost 4 bases and the V segment lost 6 bases, leaving 9 bases of the junction unmatched. The CDR3 sequence is CASRETGWGNQPQHF. The CDR3 coding sequence is TGTGCCAGCAGGGAGACAGGGTGGGGAAATCAGCCCCAGCATTTT.